This T cell receptor (beta chain) is drawn from a study of T cell responses to AZD1222 COVID-19 vaccine. Per the germline V gene, CDR1 is SEHNR and CDR2 is FQNEAQ (reference sequence). The CDR3 loop spans 15 amino acids. V lost 3 bases, J lost 0 bases, and 9 bases lay in between. The repertoire was sequenced with immunoSEQ multiplex PCR; TCRdb's copy has only in-frame clones and lacks some. The table includes about 110,000 clones, over 75% detected once. The TCR comes from an adult in good health. The genes are TRBV7-9 and TRBJ1-3; D ambiguous. This specimen was peripheral blood, taken on day 0 of MenACWY control vaccination. CDR3 bases: TGTGCCAGCAGCTTCTTCCGTGGCTCTGGAAACACCATATATTTT. Translating gives CASSFFRGSGNTIYF.